The source of this T cell receptor (beta chain) is a study of blood T cells in healthy people across ages. V was clipped by 3 bases and J by 5 bases, with 13 bases between them. The germline V gene has CDR1 DFQATT and CDR2 SNEGSKA (reference sequence). The length of the CDR3 is 14 residues. The use of a sample-barcoded 5' primer and a J-beta primer mix characterized a second PCR of roughly 6 to 11 cycles. TCRdb itself ran the 5' RACE reads through MiXCR, one entry per CDR3 protein. The data hold roughly 1.4 million distinct CDR3 sequences, with approximately 59% observed a single time. What was sequenced was blood. The chain has TRBV20-1 and TRBJ2-2; perhaps TRBD2 as D (6 bases). The origin of this receptor is a man aged 18 to 29 in good health. The CDR3 protein is CSASMGGPTGELFF. The CDR3 nucleotides are TGCAGTGCTAGTATGGGAGGCCCTACCGGGGAGCTGTTTTTT.